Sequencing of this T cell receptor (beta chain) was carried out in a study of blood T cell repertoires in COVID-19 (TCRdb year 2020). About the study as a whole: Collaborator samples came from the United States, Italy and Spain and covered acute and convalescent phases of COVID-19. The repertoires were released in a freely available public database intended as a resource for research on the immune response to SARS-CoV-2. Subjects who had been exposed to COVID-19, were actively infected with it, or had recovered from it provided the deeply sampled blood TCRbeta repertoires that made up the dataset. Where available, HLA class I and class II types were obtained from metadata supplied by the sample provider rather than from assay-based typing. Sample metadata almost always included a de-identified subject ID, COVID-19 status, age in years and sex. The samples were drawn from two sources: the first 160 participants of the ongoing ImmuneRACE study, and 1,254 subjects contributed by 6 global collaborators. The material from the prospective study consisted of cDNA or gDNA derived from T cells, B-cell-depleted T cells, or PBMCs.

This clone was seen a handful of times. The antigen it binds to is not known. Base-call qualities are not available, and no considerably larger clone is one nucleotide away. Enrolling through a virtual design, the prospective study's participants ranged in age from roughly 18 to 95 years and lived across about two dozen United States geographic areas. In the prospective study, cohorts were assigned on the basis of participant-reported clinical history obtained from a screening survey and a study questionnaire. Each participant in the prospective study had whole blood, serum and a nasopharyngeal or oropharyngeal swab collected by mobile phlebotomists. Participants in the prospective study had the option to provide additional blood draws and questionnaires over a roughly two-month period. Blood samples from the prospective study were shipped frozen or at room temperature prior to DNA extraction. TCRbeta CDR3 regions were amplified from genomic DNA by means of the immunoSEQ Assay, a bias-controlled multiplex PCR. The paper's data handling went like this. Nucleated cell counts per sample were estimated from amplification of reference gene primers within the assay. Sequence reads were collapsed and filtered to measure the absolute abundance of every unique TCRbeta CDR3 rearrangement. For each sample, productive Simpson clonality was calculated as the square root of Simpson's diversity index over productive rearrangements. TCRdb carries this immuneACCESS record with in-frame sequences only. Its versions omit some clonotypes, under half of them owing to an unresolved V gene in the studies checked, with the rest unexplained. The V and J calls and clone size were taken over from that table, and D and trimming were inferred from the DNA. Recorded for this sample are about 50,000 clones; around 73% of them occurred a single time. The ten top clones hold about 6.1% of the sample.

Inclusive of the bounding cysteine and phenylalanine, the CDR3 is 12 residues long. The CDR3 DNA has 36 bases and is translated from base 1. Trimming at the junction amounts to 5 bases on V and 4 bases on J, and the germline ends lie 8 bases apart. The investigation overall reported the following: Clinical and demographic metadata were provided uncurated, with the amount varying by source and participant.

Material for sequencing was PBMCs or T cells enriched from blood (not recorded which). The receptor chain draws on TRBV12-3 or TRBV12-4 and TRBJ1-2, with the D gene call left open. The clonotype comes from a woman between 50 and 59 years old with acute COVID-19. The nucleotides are TGTGCCAGCAGTATAACAATCTATGGCTACACCTTC. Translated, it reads CASSITIYGYTF.